The entry below describes one TCR beta chain. Its antigen is not known. From germline, CDR1 is SGHNT and CDR2 YYREEE (reference sequence). The CDR3 runs 16 residues. V lost 7 bases to trimming and J lost 1 base, with 20 bases between them. This entry comes from a study of T cell responses to AZD1222 COVID-19 vaccine. Data came from immunoSEQ multiplex PCR; TCRdb stores just in-frame clones and leaves some out. The sample shows roughly 130,000 clones, just over 90% of them seen only once. Notes on the study in general: Of the AZD1222 recipients, only 5 or 6 were seropositive at baseline. Across spike, vaccine-associated CD4 TCRs were found, dominant at 160-218 and 743-854.

This chain connects TRBV5-4 to TRBJ2-5; D is perhaps TRBD2 (9 bases). The clonotype was recovered from an adult in good health. The specimen comprised peripheral blood, sampled on day 0 of AZD1222 vaccination. The CDR3 nucleotides are TGTGCCAGCTTCACAGGGGGTAGCGGGGGCCAAGAGACCCAGTACTTC. Translating gives CASFTGGSGGQETQYF. The full variable domain, in which reference TRBV5-4 and TRBJ2-5 provide the parts outside the CDR3, is ETGVTQSPTHLIKTRGQQVTLRCSSQSGHNTVSWYQQALGQGPQFIFQYYREEENGRGNFPPRFSGLQFPNYSSELNVNALELDDSALYLCASFTGGSGGQETQYFGPGTRLLVL.